This T cell receptor (beta chain) is from a study of blood T cell repertoires in COVID-19. Study-wide context: From the United States, Italy and Spain came samples of acute and convalescent COVID-19. T cells, B-cell-depleted T cells, or PBMCs supplied cDNA or gDNA.

The length of the CDR3 is 12 residues. Germline loops: CDR1 ENHRY, CDR2 SYGVKD. V was shortened by 1 base and J by 11 bases, with 8 bases between the two germline ends. Per the authors' pipeline: The assay estimated nucleated cells by amplifying reference gene primers. Repertoires were generated with immunoSEQ multiplex PCR, while TCRdb's copy carries only in-frame clones and drops some. That table is the source of V, J and clone size, and D and trimming were worked out from the DNA. In the table there are over 250,000 clones, 70% to 90% of which are singletons. V is TRBV10-3 and J is TRBJ1-4; D gene ambiguous. The sequence came from a woman in her seventies with acute or convalescent COVID-19. The sequencing input was peripheral blood. The CDR3: CAISELGRKLFF. The CDR3 DNA is TGTGCCATCAGTGAGTTGGGGAGGAAACTGTTTTTT.